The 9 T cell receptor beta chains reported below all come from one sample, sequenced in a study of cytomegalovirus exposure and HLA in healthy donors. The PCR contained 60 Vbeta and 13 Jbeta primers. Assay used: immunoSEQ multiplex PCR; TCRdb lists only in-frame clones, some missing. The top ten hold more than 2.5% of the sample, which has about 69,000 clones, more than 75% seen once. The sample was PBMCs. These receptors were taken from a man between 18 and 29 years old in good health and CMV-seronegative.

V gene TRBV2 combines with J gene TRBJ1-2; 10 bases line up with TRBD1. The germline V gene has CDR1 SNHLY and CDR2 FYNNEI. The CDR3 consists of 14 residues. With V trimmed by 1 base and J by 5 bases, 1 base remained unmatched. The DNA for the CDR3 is TGTGCCAGCAGTGAAGAGGGACAGGGGTATGGCTACACCTTC. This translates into CASSEEGQGYGYTF.

The CDR3 region is CASSIYTGGNQPQHF. CDR3 nucleotide sequence: TGTGCCAGTAGTATTTACACAGGGGGCAATCAGCCCCAGCATTTT. V and J are TRBV19 and TRBJ1-5, with 7 bases aligning to TRBD1. This CDR3 comprises 15 residues. V was pared by 3 bases and J by 2 bases, with 4 bases of the junction left unmatched. In germline, CDR1 is LNHDA, CDR2 SQIVND (reference sequence).

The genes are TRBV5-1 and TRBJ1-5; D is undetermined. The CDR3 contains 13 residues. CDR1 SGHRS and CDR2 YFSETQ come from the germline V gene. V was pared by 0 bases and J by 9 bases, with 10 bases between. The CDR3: CASSLGSGRPQHF. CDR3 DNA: TGCGCCAGCAGCTTGGGGTCGGGTCGGCCCCAGCATTTT. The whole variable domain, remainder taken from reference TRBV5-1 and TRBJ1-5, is KAGVTQTPRYLIKTRGQQVTLSCSPISGHRSVSWYQQTPGQGLQFLFEYFSETQRNKGNFPGRFSGRQFSNSRSEMNVSTLELGDSALYLCASSLGSGRPQHFGDGTRLSIL.

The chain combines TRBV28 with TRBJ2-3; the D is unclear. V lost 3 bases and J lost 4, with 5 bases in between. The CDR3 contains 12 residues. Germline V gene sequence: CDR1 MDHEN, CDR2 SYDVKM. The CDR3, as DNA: TGTGCCAGCAGTTTGGCGGCAGATACGCAGTATTTT. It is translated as CASSLAADTQYF.

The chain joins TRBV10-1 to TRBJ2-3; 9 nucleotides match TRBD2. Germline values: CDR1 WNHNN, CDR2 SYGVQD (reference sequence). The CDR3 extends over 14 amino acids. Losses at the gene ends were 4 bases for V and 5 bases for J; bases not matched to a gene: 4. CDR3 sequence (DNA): TGCGCCAGCAGTGGCGGGGGGGCAGGAGATACGCAGTATTTT. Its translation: CASSGGGAGDTQYF.

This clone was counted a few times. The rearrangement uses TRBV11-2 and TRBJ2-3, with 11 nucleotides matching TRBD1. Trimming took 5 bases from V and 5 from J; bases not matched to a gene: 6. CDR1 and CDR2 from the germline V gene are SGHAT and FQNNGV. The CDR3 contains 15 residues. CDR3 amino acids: CASSRGQGAGDTQYF. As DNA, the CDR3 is TGTGCCAGCAGCCGCGGACAGGGGGCGGGAGATACGCAGTATTTT.

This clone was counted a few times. This chain's CDR3 is CASSTQSNQPQHF. Written as DNA, the CDR3 is TGTGCCAGTAGTACCCAGAGCAATCAGCCCCAGCATTTT. The rearrangement links TRBV19 to TRBJ1-5; D is ambiguous. Trimming pared 4 bases from V and 1 base from J, leaving 5 bases between. CDR1 is LNHDA and CDR2 is SQIVND in the germline V gene (reference sequence). The CDR3 totals 13 residues.

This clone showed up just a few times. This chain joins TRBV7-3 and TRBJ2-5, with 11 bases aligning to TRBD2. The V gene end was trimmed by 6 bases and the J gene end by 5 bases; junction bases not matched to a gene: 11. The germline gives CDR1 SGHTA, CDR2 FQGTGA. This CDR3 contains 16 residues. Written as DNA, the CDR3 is TGTGCCAGCAGGATGGGTACTAGCGGGGGTATGGAGACCCAGTACTTC. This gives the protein CASRMGTSGGMETQYF.

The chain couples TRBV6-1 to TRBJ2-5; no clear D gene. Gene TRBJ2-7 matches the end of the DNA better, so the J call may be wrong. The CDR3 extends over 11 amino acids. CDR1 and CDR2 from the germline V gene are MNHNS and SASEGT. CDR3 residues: CASSVSYEQYF. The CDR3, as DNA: TGTGCCAGCAGTGTATCCTACGAGCAGTACTTC.